This T cell receptor (beta chain) emerged from a study of blood T cell repertoires in COVID-19. Study background: Samples of COVID-19 (acute and convalescent) were obtained from the United States, Italy and Spain. Nucleic acid was either cDNA or gDNA, and it came from T cells, B-cell-depleted T cells, or PBMCs.

Original data processing: It was from reference gene primer amplification that nucleated cell counts were estimated. Sequenced by immunoSEQ multiplex PCR; TCRdb stores in-frame clones only, minus some. V and J calls and clone size come straight from that table; D and trimming were deduced from the DNA. The table has about 80,000 clones, over 75% seen once. The V end lost 4 bases, the J end lost 10 bases, and 16 bases lay between the germline ends. CDR1 is MNHEY, CDR2 SVGAGI, per germline. The CDR3 extends over 13 amino acids. The chain recombines TRBV6-5 with TRBJ1-2; no clear D. The receptor's source is a human donor in a cohort sampled during active COVID-19. Sequenced input: peripheral blood. Here the CDR3 reads CASSSGQDRDYTF. The DNA of the CDR3 is TGTGCCAGCAGTTCTGGGCAGGATCGGGACTACACCTTC.